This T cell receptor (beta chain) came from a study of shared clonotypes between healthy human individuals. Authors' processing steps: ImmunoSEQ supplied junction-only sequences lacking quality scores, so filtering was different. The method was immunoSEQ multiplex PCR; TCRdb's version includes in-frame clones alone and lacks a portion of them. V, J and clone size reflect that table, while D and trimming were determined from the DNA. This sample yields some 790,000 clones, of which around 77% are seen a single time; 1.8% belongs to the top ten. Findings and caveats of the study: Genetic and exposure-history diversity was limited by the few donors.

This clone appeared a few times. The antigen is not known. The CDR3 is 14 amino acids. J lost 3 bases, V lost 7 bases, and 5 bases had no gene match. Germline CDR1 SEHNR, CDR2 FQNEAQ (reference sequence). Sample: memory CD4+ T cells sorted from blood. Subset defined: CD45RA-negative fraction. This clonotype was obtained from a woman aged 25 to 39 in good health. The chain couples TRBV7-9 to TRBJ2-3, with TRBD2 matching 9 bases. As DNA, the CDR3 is TGTGCCAGCAACCCGGGACTAGCTACAGATACGCAGTATTTT. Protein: CASNPGLATDTQYF.